This TCR beta chain was identified during a study of T cell responses to AZD1222 COVID-19 vaccine. Findings of the study overall: Females made up more of the donors, who were largely white British, and clonal diversity may have come out too low.

This clone was counted a few times. Antigen specificity is unknown. Germline trimming cut 5 bases from V and 1 base from J; bases unmatched to any gene: 0. The CDR3 totals 13 residues. The V gene's germline CDR1 is SNHLY and CDR2 FYNNEI. This table comes from immunoSEQ multiplex PCR, and its TCRdb copy is limited to in-frame clones, with some not included. The repertoire holds roughly 60,000 clones, 60% to 85% seen once, with roughly 3.5% in the top ten. The specimen was peripheral blood, collected 28 days after the second AZD1222 dose. V is TRBV2 and J is TRBJ2-3; 7 nucleotides align to TRBD2. This TCR was recovered from an adult who received the AZD1222 COVID-19 vaccine. Here the CDR3 reads CASSRGGTDTQYF. As DNA, the CDR3 is TGTGCCAGCAGTCGGGGGGGCACAGATACGCAGTATTTT.